Listed below are T cell receptor beta chains from one sample, sequenced in a study of cytomegalovirus exposure and HLA in healthy donors. Profiled with immunoSEQ multiplex PCR; TCRdb holds only in-frame clones, not every one. The sample has more than 150,000 clones, about 77% seen once. Sequencing was performed on PBMCs. All receptors come from a woman aged 25 to 45 in good health and CMV-seropositive. CDR3s leave out the opening cysteine and the closing phenylalanine or tryptophan. Rows may omit the clone size; those that give it use once, few, many or a size class.

v_gene,len,j_gene,abundance,CDR3aa
TRBV6-6,10,TRBJ2-2,few,ASRSNTGELF
TRBV10-3,11,TRBJ1-5,NA,AISRESNQPQH
TRBV2,11,TRBJ1-1,once,ASSGQMNTEAF
TRBV6-1,12,TRBJ1-2,NA,ASSEIQGNYGYT
TRBV28,14,TRBJ2-3,NA,ASSLVRFGGTDTQY
TRBV30,14,TRBJ2-3,NA,AWSTSRGTLTDTQY
TRBV5-8,9,TRBJ2-5,once,ASSLTGTQY
TRBV15,14,TRBJ2-1,NA,ATSRDRGLGADEQF
TRBV9,11,TRBJ2-3,NA,ASSLTSVDTQY
TRBV30,12,TRBJ1-5,NA,AWTGQGGDQPQH
TRBV10-3,12,TRBJ2-3,NA,AISDGRPGDTQY
TRBV5-1,14,TRBJ2-7,NA,ASREGASSETYEQY
TRBV28,12,TRBJ2-5,NA,ASNNKAGFQTQY
TRBV9,12,TRBJ2-3,once,ASSVGGPADTQY
TRBV25-1,13,TRBJ2-7,few,ASSGDSRGNYEQY
TRBV9,17,TRBJ2-1,NA,ASSVRQVLAGGIYNEQF
TRBV21-1,13,TRBJ1-5,NA,ASSKRAQGDQPQH
TRBV6-5,11,TRBJ2-3,NA,ATHRGYTDTQY
TRBV19,10,TRBJ1-2,NA,ATSGRAPGYT
TRBV5-1,12,TRBJ1-2,NA,ASSLPGGDYGYT
TRBV18,14,TRBJ2-2,NA,ASSPSFSAGTGELF
TRBV7-9,12,TRBJ2-7,NA,ASSPSQTAYEQY
TRBV5-6,12,TRBJ1-2,NA,ASSPSNRDYGYT
TRBV9,15,TRBJ2-2,NA,ASSASGLAGFTGELF
TRBV27,11,NA,few,ASTEPPYYEQY
TRBV15,10,TRBJ2-7,NA,ATSSRDYEQY
TRBV7-9,9,TRBJ2-3,NA,ASSSGGRSY
TRBV18,12,TRBJ2-3,NA,ASSPRGSTDTQY
TRBV9,13,TRBJ2-7,NA,ASSVAGDPPYEQY
TRBV2,12,TRBJ1-1,few,ASGTTGGETEAF
TRBV9,12,TRBJ1-2,NA,ASSVDTGLWGYT
TRBV7-7,13,TRBJ1-2,NA,ASSSRGGQGYGYT
TRBV5-1,12,TRBJ2-1,NA,ASSGGLAGDEQF
TRBV10-3,17,TRBJ2-1,few,AISESTAKQLAGYNEQF
TRBV7-9,15,TRBJ1-2,few,ASSLEGTGGALYGYT
TRBV11-2,14,TRBJ2-1,NA,ASSLVGQRASNEQF
TRBV7-2,14,TRBJ2-7,once,ASSLESTGGAYEQY
TRBV11-3,15,TRBJ2-7,NA,ASSLVLAGVNSYEQY
TRBV10-2,11,TRBJ2-7,NA,ASTGDTSYEQY
TRBV9,13,TRBJ1-4,NA,ASSVGAGRDEKLF
TRBV4-2,15,TRBJ2-7,few,ASSQASGQAFSYEQY
TRBV19,13,TRBJ1-5,NA,ASSMAGQVRQPQH
TRBV30,12,TRBJ1-6,few,AWRGGQENSPLH
TRBV7-3,13,TRBJ2-5,NA,ASSRGGTRGETQY
TRBV18,12,TRBJ1-6,NA,ASSPSAGDSPLH
TRBV19,13,TRBJ1-3,NA,ASKEVRLSGNTIY
TRBV5-1,13,TRBJ1-4,NA,ASSSGTTTNEKLF
TRBV29-1,12,TRBJ2-7,NA,SVDIGRGSYEQY
TRBV27,13,TRBJ1-4,few,ASRTDRDLKSKLF
TRBV19,12,TRBJ2-3,NA,ASRSGQGPDTQY
TRBV11-2,13,TRBJ2-1,NA,ASSFSGLAINEQF
TRBV11-2,13,TRBJ1-2,NA,ASSSHREGWYGYT
TRBV4-2,14,TRBJ1-2,few,ASSQDQGHPSYGYT
TRBV4-2,13,TRBJ2-7,NA,ASSHGTGGTYEQY
TRBV6-5,11,TRBJ1-1,NA,ASRPGGRSTAF